Shown below are 26 T cell receptor beta chains from a single sample sequenced in a study of beta chain features in type 1 diabetes. Every bit of the isolated RNA underwent reverse transcription, so sequencing read expressed TCRB transcripts. Sequencing used immunoSEQ multiplex PCR; TCRdb keeps in-frame clones, though not all of them. The sample has 150,000 to 190,000 clones; 8.1% are singletons. The sample consisted of central memory CD4+ T cells from blood. These receptor sequences come from a man between 18 and 35 years old in good health.

The rearrangement links TRBV7-8 to TRBJ2-7; TRBD1 aligns across 8 bases. The CDR3 runs 16 residues. V was pared by 4 bases and J by 2 bases, with 10 bases of the junction left unmatched. The V gene's germline CDR1 is SGHVS and CDR2 FQNEAQ. CDR3 nucleotide sequence: TGTGCCAGCAGCTCTACACGACAGGGGATCCCCTACGAGCAGTACTTC. Its translation is CASSSTRQGIPYEQYF.

This clone was observed a few times. The chain combines TRBV15 with TRBJ1-2; the match to TRBD1 covers 9 bases. Germline V gives CDR1 LNHNV, CDR2 YYDKDF (reference sequence). V lost 0 bases, J lost 4 bases, and 6 bases stayed unmatched. The CDR3 loop spans 16 amino acids. CDR3 in amino acids: CATSRDRGQGSYGYTF. The CDR3 DNA follows: TGTGCCACCAGCAGAGATAGGGGACAGGGTTCCTATGGCTACACCTTC.

This clone was seen a few times. The chain couples TRBV5-1 to TRBJ2-1; D might be TRBD2 (5 bases). There are 14 residues in the CDR3. Germline loops: CDR1 SGHRS, CDR2 YFSETQ. V gave up 1 base and J gave up 4 bases, with 9 bases separating them. The CDR3 here is CASSLPSTYNEQFF. CDR3 DNA sequence: TGCGCCAGCAGCTTGCCTAGCACATACAATGAGCAGTTCTTC.

The J gene is TRBJ2-6, the V gene TRBV4-2, with TRBD1 identical over 7 bases. The germline V gene encodes CDR1 LGHNA and CDR2 YNFKEQ. The CDR3 is 18 amino acids. Trimming took 0 bases from V and 0 from J; bases not matched to a gene: 5. The DNA of the CDR3 is TGTGCCAGCAGCCAAGATCTGGACAGGTTCTCTGGGGCCAACGTCCTGACTTTC. Translating it yields CASSQDLDRFSGANVLTF.

This clone came up a few times. The rearrangement links TRBV6-6 to TRBJ1-1, with D unclear. This CDR3 is built from 12 residues. V dropped 5 bases and J dropped 3 bases, with 7 bases sitting between them. The germline CDR1 and CDR2 sequences are MNHNY and SVGAGI (reference sequence). CDR3 DNA: TGTGCCAGCAGTATCGGGGACACTGAAGCTTTCTTT. Its protein is CASSIGDTEAFF.

The CDR3 is CASSLAASTDTQYF. CDR3 bases: TGTGCCAGCAGTCTAGCAGCTAGCACAGATACGCAGTATTTT. This chain links TRBV2 with TRBJ2-3, with TRBD2 as a possible D gene (5 bases). The CDR3 runs to 14 residues. In germline, CDR1 is SNHLY, CDR2 FYNNEI. The V gene lost 5 bases and the J gene lost 0 bases, with 9 bases spanning the gap.

This clone was detected only a few times. V usage is TRBV2 and J usage is TRBJ1-4; D not resolved. Germline V lookup: CDR1 SNHLY, CDR2 FYNNEI. This CDR3 spans 12 amino acids. V was clipped by 5 bases and J by 8 bases, with 9 bases between them. The CDR3 protein is CASSHRVEKLFF. The CDR3 DNA reads TGTGCCAGCAGTCATCGGGTCGAAAAACTGTTTTTT.

The V and J genes are TRBV29-1 and TRBJ1-4, with a possible D match to TRBD1 (5 bases). V shed 4 bases and J shed 5 bases, with 11 bases lying between them. This CDR3 is built from 13 residues. The germline V gene encodes CDR1 SQVTM and CDR2 ANQGSEA. The CDR3, as DNA: TGCAGCGTTGTTCAGGGAGGGAATGAAAAACTGTTTTTT. It yields the protein CSVVQGGNEKLFF.

This clone has just a few counts. The chain is built from TRBV18 and TRBJ2-5; 7 nucleotides agree with TRBD1. Per germline, CDR1 KGHSH and CDR2 LQKENI. Trimming removed 2 bases from V and 0 bases from J; junction bases left unmatched: 3. This CDR3 is 15 amino acids long. The CDR3 loop is CASSPKGGYQETQYF. CDR3 sequence (DNA): TGTGCCAGCTCACCAAAAGGGGGCTACCAAGAGACCCAGTACTTC.

This clone showed up just a few times. V usage is TRBV6-5 and J usage is TRBJ2-2, with 9 bases fitting TRBD2. Trimming removed 6 bases from V and 7 bases from J; junction bases left unmatched: 6. The CDR3 consists of 14 residues. Germline loops: CDR1 MNHEY, CDR2 SVGAGI. The CDR3 nucleotides are TGTGCCAGCAGAAAGGGACTAGCTAGCGGGGAGCTGTTTTTT. Its translation is CASRKGLASGELFF.

This clone was observed at least ten times. The CDR3 DNA sequence: TGCGCCAGCAGTCAGAGGGATGAGCAGTTCTTC. It codes for CASSQRDEQFF. J is TRBJ2-1 and V is TRBV5-1, with D possibly being TRBD2 (5 bases). Looked up from germline, CDR1 is SGHRS and CDR2 is YFSETQ. CDR3 size: 11 residues. The V end lost 5 bases, the J end lost 8 bases, and 8 bases lay between the germline ends. The full variable domain, in which reference TRBV5-1 and TRBJ2-1 provide the parts outside the CDR3, is KAGVTQTPRYLIKTRGQQVTLSCSPISGHRSVSWYQQTPGQGLQFLFEYFSETQRNKGNFPGRFSGRQFSNSRSEMNVSTLELGDSALYLCASSQRDEQFFGPGTRLTVL.

The chain couples TRBV7-2 to TRBJ1-2; D is perhaps TRBD1 (5 bases). V was trimmed by 4 bases and J by 7 bases, leaving 16 bases between them. Germline V gene data show CDR1 as SGHTA and CDR2 as FQGNSA. This CDR3 is built from 14 residues. Here the CDR3 DNA reads TGTGCCAGCAGCTCGGGACTGTCCTCATCTGGCTACACCTTC. It codes for CASSSGLSSSGYTF.

The V and J genes are TRBV11-1 and TRBJ1-2, with TRBD1 identical over 8 bases. CDR1 is SGHAT and CDR2 is FQDESV in the germline V gene (reference sequence). The CDR3 covers 15 residues. The trim removed 5 bases at V and 3 bases at J, leaving 8 bases unmatched. CDR3 protein: CASSPGQGVHYGYTF. CDR3 nucleotides: TGTGCCAGCAGCCCAGGACAGGGAGTACACTATGGCTACACCTTC.

CDR3 protein: CASSLAGQGAGETQYF. The CDR3 region has the DNA TGTGCCAGCAGCTTAGCCGGACAGGGGGCAGGAGAGACCCAGTACTTC. The chain recombines TRBV7-7 with TRBJ2-5; 11 nucleotides agree with TRBD1. CDR1 and CDR2 from the germline V gene are SSHAT and FNYEAQ (reference sequence). J was trimmed by 4 bases and V by 0 bases; bases with no gene match: 4. The CDR3 has 16 residues.

The chain is built from TRBV28 and TRBJ2-1, with 9 bases lining up with TRBD2. The germline V gene encodes CDR1 MDHEN and CDR2 SYDVKM. The V gene end was trimmed by 2 bases and the J gene end by 10 bases; junction bases not matched to a gene: 6. The CDR3 extends over 14 amino acids. CDR3 DNA: TGTGCCAGCAGTTTAAGGACTAGCGACCTCGAGCAGTTCTTC. It codes for CASSLRTSDLEQFF.

This clone was seen ten or more times. The rearrangement uses TRBV4-3 and TRBJ2-7; a weak D match, TRBD2 (6 bases). The V end was cut by 1 base, the J end by 1 base, with 11 bases between. Germline V gene data show CDR1 as LGHNA and CDR2 as YSLEER. The CDR3 spans 15 residues. CDR3 DNA sequence: TGCGCCAGCAGCCAAGGGCCTAGCGTATCCTACGAGCAGTACTTC. Its translation is CASSQGPSVSYEQYF.

The table lists this clone with many counts. V usage is TRBV29-1 and J usage is TRBJ2-4, with 8 bases identical to TRBD1. Germline trimming cut 0 bases from V and 7 bases from J; bases unmatched to any gene: 8. Germline CDR1 and CDR2: SQVTM and ANQGSEA. This CDR3 is 15 amino acids long. The CDR3 loop is CSVEDPGTGPNIQYF. DNA of the CDR3: TGCAGCGTTGAAGATCCTGGGACAGGCCCGAACATTCAGTACTTC.

The chain is built from TRBV15 and TRBJ2-7; D call uncertain. Trimming removed 0 bases from V and 3 bases from J, with 6 bases in between. This CDR3 has 13 residues. CDR1 and CDR2 from the germline V gene are LNHNV and YYDKDF (reference sequence). CDR3: CATSRDRGYEQYF. CDR3 DNA: TGTGCCACCAGCAGAGACAGAGGCTACGAGCAGTACTTC.

This clone was seen a handful of times. The CDR3 loop is CASSLPGQGANEQYF. The CDR3 DNA is TGTGCCAGCAGTCTGCCGGGACAGGGGGCAAACGAGCAGTACTTC. J is TRBJ2-7 and V is TRBV28; 12 nucleotides agree with TRBD1. Germline assignment: CDR1 MDHEN and CDR2 SYDVKM. The ends lost 5 bases at V and 5 bases at J; junction bases unmatched: 7. CDR3 length: 15 amino acids.

This clone was recorded a few times. The V call is TRBV28, the J call TRBJ1-2, with a possible D match to TRBD1 (5 bases). The CDR3 length is 13 residues. Trimming left V 4 bases short and J 4 bases short, with 10 bases between. CDR1 and CDR2 (germline): MDHEN, SYDVKM. CDR3 region: CASSSAGGYGYTF. In DNA, the CDR3 is TGTGCCAGCAGTTCTGCGGGGGGCTATGGCTACACCTTC.

This clone was found a few times. V is TRBV30 and J is TRBJ1-5; D is perhaps TRBD1 (6 bases). This CDR3 region has 13 residues. Germline values: CDR1 GTSNPN, CDR2 SVGIG (reference sequence). Between the trimmed V and J ends, which lost 8 bases and 2 bases, there was a span of 13 bases. The CDR3: CAAGRGGNQPQHF. In DNA form, the CDR3 reads TGTGCCGCAGGCAGGGGTGGCAATCAGCCCCAGCATTTT.

This clone was recorded a few times. This sequence joins TRBV5-4 and TRBJ1-2, with 10 bases identical to TRBD1. CDR1 and CDR2 from the germline V gene are SGHNT and YYREEE (reference sequence). V dropped 2 bases and J dropped 7; count of bases not matched to a gene: 5. The CDR3 has 14 amino acids. CDR3 sequence (DNA): TGTGCCAGCAGCTTAAGGGACAGGGGAATTGGCTACACCTTC. Protein: CASSLRDRGIGYTF.

This clone was found a few times. This sequence joins TRBV5-4 and TRBJ2-5, with TRBD2 matching 8 bases. The trim removed 0 bases at V and 2 bases at J, leaving 3 bases unmatched. CDR3 length: 15 amino acids. The germline V gene encodes CDR1 SGHNT and CDR2 YYREEE (reference sequence). CDR3 in amino acids: CASSLAGGRQETQYF. CDR3 nucleotide sequence: TGTGCCAGCAGCTTGGCGGGCGGGAGGCAAGAGACCCAGTACTTC.

V is TRBV9 and J is TRBJ2-7; 7 bases map to TRBD2. Looked up from germline, CDR1 is SGDLS and CDR2 is YYNGEE. Germline trimming cut 5 bases from V and 4 bases from J; bases unmatched to any gene: 9. This CDR3 contains 14 residues. CDR3 in DNA: TGTGCCAGCAGTTTCGGGGGGTCCGTATACGAGCAGTACTTC. Amino acids: CASSFGGSVYEQYF.

The gene calls are TRBV6-6 and TRBJ2-4, with a weak D call TRBD2 (5 bases). The CDR3 has 14 amino acids. Germline V gene data show CDR1 as MNHNY and CDR2 as SVGAGI (reference sequence). The V end lost 2 bases, the J end lost 1 base, and 6 bases lay between the germline ends. CDR3 nucleotides: TGTGCCAGCAGTTACCCGGGGGCCAAAAACATTCAGTACTTC. This sequence encodes CASSYPGAKNIQYF.

This clone was counted a few times. V usage is TRBV20-1 and J usage is TRBJ1-4, with D possibly matching TRBD1 (6 bases). Germline CDR1 and CDR2: DFQATT and SNEGSKA (reference sequence). The length of the CDR3 is 10 residues. This CDR3 is CGGQGEKLFF. In nucleotides, the CDR3 is TGCGGGGGACAAGGAGAAAAACTGTTTTTT.